The entry below gives a single T cell receptor beta chain sequence along with its context. Its antigen is undetermined. Preparation of the TCRbeta library involved a method that used unique molecular identifiers. One entry per CDR3 protein, called by TCRdb with MiXCR from the PCR reads. This table has about 240,000 distinct CDR3 sequences, under 30% appearing once. This CDR3 is built from 15 residues. Trimming removed 0 bases from V and 8 bases from J; junction bases left unmatched: 6. Germline lookup yields CDR1 DFQATT and CDR2 SNEGSKA (reference sequence). This sample is part of a study of T-cell reconstitution after alpha-beta-depleted transplantation in children. Study-level findings and limits: T-cell numbers and diversity, one year after transplant, stemmed largely from T cells that were newly produced. Several hundred expanded graft clones reportedly were the source of alpha-beta T cells about two months after transplant. Diversity of TCRbeta at day 60 was high in some patients, arising from surviving recipient T cells and thymic progenitors.

The chain links TRBV20-1 to TRBJ1-6, with 8 bases identical to TRBD1. The sequences come from PBMCs, collected before TCRalphabeta/CD19-depleted stem cell transplant. The sequence was collected from a girl under 10 years old with Fanconi anemia, due to receive a stem cell transplant. Here the CDR3 DNA reads TGCAGTGCTAGAGATTTTGGGACAGGCTATTCACCCCTCCACTTT. It codes for CSARDFGTGYSPLHF.